This TCR beta chain was profiled in a study of neurological immune-mediated disorders. CDR3 length: 16 amino acids. In germline, CDR1 is SGHTA, CDR2 FQGNSA. The cDNA was synthesized by means of template-switch 5'RACE, which was carried out with 10-nucleotide random UMIs. Each CDR3 protein gets one entry after TCRdb re-called the 5' RACE reads with MiXCR. The sample holds approximately 48,000 distinct CDR3 sequences, around 17% seen once. PBMCs stored at -80 C, numbering 2 million, were the origin of the unsorted libraries. This chain uses TRBV7-2 with TRBJ2-1; weak D call: TRBD2 (5 bases). This receptor was obtained from a man aged 55-75 years in good health. The material sequenced was PBMCs. The chain's CDR3 is CSSSLGPGLRNNEQFF. The CDR3 DNA reads TGTTCTAGCAGCTTAGGCCCGGGATTAAGAAACAATGAGCAGTTCTTC. The whole variable domain, remainder taken from reference TRBV7-2 and TRBJ2-1, is GAGVSQSPSNKVTEKGKDVELRCDPISGHTALYWYRQSLGQGLEFLIYFQGNSAPDKSGLPSDRFSAERTGGSVSTLTIQRTQQEDSAVYLCSSSLGPGLRNNEQFFGPGTRLTVL.